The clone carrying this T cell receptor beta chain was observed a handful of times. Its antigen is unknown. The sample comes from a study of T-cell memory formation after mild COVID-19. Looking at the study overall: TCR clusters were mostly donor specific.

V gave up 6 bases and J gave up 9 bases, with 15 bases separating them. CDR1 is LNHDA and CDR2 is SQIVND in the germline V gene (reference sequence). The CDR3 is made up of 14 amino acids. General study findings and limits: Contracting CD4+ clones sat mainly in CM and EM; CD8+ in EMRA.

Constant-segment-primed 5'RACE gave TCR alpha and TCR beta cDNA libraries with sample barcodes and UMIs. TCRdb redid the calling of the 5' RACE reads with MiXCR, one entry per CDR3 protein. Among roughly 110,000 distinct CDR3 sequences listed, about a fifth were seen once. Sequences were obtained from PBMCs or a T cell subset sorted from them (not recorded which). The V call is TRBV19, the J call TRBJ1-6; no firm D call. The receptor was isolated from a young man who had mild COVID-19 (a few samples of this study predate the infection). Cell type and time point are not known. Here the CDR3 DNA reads TGTGCCAGTAGCCCCTTTCGTGGTAGTTCACCCCTCCACTTT. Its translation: CASSPFRGSSPLHF.